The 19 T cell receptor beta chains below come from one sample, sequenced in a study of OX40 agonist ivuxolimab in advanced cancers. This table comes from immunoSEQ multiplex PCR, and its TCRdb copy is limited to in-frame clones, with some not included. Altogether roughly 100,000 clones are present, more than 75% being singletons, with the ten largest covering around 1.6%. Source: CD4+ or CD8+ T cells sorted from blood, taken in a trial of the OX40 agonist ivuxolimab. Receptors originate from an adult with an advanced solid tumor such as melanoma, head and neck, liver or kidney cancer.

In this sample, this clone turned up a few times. Here the CDR3 DNA reads TGTGCCAGCAGCCCCTTGGTCGGGGGGCCCACTGAAGCTTTCTTT. It specifies CASSPLVGGPTEAFF. The genes are TRBV5-4 and TRBJ1-1; D is perhaps TRBD1 (6 bases). Germline V lookup: CDR1 SGHNT, CDR2 YYREEE (reference sequence). CDR3 length: 15 amino acids. Between the trimmed V and J ends, which lost 4 bases and 4 bases, there was a span of 17 bases.

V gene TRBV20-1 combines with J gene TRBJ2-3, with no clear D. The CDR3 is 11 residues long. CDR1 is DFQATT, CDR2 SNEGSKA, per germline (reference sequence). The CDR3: CSRASTDTQYF. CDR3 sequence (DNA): TGCAGCCGGGCTAGCACAGATACGCAGTATTTT.

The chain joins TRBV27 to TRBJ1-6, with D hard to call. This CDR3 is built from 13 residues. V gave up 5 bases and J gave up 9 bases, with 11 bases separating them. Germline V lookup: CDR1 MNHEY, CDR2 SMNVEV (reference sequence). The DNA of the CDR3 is TGTGCCAGCAGTGCGACCCGGGGTTCACCCCTCCACTTT. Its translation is CASSATRGSPLHF.

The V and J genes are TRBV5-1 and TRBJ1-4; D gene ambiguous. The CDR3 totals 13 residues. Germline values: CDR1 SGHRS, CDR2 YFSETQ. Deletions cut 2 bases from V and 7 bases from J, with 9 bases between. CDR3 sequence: CASSFGEGEKLFF. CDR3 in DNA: TGCGCCAGCAGCTTCGGAGAGGGTGAAAAACTGTTTTTT.

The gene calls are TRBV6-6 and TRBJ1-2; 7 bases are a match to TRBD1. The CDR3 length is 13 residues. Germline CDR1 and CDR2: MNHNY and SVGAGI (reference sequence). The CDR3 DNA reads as TGTGCAGCCAACAGGGGCGACCCTTATGGCTACACCTTC. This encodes CAANRGDPYGYTF.

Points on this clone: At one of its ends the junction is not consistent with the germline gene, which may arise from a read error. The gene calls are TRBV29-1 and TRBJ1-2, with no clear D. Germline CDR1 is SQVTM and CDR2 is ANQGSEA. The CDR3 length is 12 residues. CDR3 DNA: TGCAGCGTTGAAGATAACGAGGGCCCCCTCTCCTTC. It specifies CSVEDNEGPLSF.

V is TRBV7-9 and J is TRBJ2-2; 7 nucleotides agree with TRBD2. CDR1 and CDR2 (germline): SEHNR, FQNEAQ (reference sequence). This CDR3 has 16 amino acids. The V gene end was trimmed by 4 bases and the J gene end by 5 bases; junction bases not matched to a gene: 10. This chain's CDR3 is CASSSRSWEGTGELFF. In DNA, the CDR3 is TGTGCCAGCAGCTCACGGAGCTGGGAGGGGACCGGGGAGCTGTTTTTT.

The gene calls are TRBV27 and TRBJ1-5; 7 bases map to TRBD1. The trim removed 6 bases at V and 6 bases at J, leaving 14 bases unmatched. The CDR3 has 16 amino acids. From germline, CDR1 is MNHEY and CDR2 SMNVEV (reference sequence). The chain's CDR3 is CASSPRFTGVRQPQHF. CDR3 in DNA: TGTGCCAGCAGCCCGAGGTTTACAGGGGTTCGTCAGCCCCAGCATTTT.

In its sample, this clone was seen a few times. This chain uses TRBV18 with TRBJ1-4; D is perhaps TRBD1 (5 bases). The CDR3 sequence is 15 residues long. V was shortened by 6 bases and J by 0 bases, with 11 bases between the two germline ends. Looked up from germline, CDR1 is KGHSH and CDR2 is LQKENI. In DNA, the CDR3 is TGTGCCAGCTCCCCAGGGAGCACAACTAATGAAAAACTGTTTTTT. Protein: CASSPGSTTNEKLFF. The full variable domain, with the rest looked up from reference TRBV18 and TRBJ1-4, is NAGVMQNPRHLVRRRGQEARLRCSPMKGHSHVYWYRQLPEEGLKFMVYLQKENIIDESGMPKERFSAEFPKEGPSILRIQQVVRGDSAAYFCASSPGSTTNEKLFFGSGTQLSVL.

CDR3 nucleotide sequence: TGTGCCAGCAGCTTAGGGGGGACCGCCCGCGAGCAGTACTTC. Its protein is CASSLGGTAREQYF. V gene TRBV11-3 combines with J gene TRBJ2-7, with D possibly being TRBD1 or TRBD2 (5 bases each). The CDR3 is made up of 14 amino acids. Germline V CDR1 and CDR2: SGHNT, YENEEA. Trimming cost V 1 base and J 6 bases, with 13 bases left between them.

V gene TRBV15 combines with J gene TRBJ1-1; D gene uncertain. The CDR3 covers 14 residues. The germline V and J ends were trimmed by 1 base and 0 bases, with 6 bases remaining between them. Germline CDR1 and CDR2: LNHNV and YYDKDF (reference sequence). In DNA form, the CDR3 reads TGTGCCACCAGCAGAGGAGGAGTGAACACTGAAGCTTTCTTT. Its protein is CATSRGGVNTEAFF.

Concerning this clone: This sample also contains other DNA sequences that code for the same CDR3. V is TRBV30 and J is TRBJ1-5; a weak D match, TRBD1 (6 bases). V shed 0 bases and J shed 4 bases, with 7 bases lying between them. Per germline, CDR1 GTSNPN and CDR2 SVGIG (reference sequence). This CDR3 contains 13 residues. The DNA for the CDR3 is TGTGCCTGGAGTGTACAGGGAAATCAGCCCCAGCATTTT. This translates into CAWSVQGNQPQHF.

In DNA, the CDR3 is TGTGCCAGCAGCTTAGCCGGACAGGGGCCCTACGGGGAGCTGTTTTTT. It is translated as CASSLAGQGPYGELFF. The chain has TRBV7-2 and TRBJ2-2; 9 positions match TRBD1. The V and J ends lost 0 bases and 7 bases, in that order; junction bases with no gene match: 6. Germline loops: CDR1 SGHTA, CDR2 FQGNSA. The CDR3 has 16 amino acids.

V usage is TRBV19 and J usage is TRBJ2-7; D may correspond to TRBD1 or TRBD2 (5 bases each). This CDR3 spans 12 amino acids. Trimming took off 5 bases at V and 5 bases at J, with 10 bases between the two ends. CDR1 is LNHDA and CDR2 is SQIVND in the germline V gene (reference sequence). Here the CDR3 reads CASSFRGDEQYF. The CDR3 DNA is TGTGCCAGTAGTTTCCGAGGGGACGAGCAGTACTTC.

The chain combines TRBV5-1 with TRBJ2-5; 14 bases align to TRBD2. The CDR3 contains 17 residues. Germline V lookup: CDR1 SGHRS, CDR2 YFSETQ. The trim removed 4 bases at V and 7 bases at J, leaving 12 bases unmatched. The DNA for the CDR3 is TGCGCCAGCAGCCCCAGACTAGCGGGAGGGGGGTCAGTGACCCAGTACTTC. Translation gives CASSPRLAGGGSVTQYF.

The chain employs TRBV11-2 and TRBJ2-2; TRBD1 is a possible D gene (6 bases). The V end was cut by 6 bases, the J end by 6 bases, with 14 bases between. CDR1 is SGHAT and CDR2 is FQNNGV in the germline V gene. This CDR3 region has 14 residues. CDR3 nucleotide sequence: TGTGCCAGCAGACGGAAACAGGGAGCCGGGGAGCTGTTTTTT. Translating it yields CASRRKQGAGELFF.

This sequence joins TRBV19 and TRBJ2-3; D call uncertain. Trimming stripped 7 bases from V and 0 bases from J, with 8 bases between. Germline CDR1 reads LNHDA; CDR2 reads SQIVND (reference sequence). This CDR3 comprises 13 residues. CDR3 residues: CASTAFSTDTQYF. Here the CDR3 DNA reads TGTGCCAGTACCGCGTTTAGCACAGATACGCAGTATTTT.

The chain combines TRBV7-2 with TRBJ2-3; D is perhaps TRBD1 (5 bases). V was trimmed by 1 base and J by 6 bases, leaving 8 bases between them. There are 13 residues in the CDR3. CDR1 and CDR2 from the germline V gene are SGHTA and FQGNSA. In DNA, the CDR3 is TGTGCCAGCAGCTTAGGGGGCGCGGATACGCAGTATTTT. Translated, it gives CASSLGGADTQYF. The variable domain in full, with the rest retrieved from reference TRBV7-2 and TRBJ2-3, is GAGVSQSPSNKVTEKGKDVELRCDPISGHTALYWYRQSLGQGLEFLIYFQGNSAPDKSGLPSDRFSAERTGGSVSTLTIQRTQQEDSAVYLCASSLGGADTQYFGPGTRLTVL.

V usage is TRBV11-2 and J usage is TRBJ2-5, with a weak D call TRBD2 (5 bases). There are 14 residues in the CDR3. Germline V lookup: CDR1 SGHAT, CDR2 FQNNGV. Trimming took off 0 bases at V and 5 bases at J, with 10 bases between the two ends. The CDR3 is CASSLELVSETQYF. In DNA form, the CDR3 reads TGTGCCAGCAGCTTAGAACTAGTAAGCGAGACCCAGTACTTC.